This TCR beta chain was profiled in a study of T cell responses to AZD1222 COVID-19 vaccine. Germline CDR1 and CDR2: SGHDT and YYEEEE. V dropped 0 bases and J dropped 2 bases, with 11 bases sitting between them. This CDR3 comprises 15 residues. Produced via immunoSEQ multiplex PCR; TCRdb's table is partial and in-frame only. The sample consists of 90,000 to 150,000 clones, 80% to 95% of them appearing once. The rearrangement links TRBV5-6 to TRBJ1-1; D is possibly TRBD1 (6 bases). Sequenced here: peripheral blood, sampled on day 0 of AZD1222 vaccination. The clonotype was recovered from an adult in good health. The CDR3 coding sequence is TGTGCCAGCAGCTTGGGGGGGCTAGTAAACACTGAAGCTTTCTTT. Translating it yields CASSLGGLVNTEAFF.